The 2 T cell receptor beta chains listed next were all sequenced from one sample in a study of blood T cell repertoires in COVID-19. TCRdb keeps only in-frame clones here, not all; method: immunoSEQ multiplex PCR. The sample includes 120,000 or so clones, around four fifths of them seen just once. Sequencing input: peripheral blood. The receptor set was obtained from a human donor in a cohort sampled during active COVID-19.

There are a few counts of this clone. The chain couples TRBV28 to TRBJ1-2; 8 bases are shared with TRBD1. CDR1 is MDHEN and CDR2 is SYDVKM in the germline V gene. This CDR3 is built from 15 residues. Trimming at V came to 2 bases and at J to 8 bases, leaving 10 bases not matched to a gene. CDR3 amino acids: CASSLHGQGSRGYTF. CDR3 nucleotide sequence: TGTGCCAGCAGTTTACACGGACAGGGTTCGAGGGGCTACACCTTC.

The chain has TRBV2 and TRBJ2-7; D gene ambiguous. The germline V gene encodes CDR1 SNHLY and CDR2 FYNNEI. This CDR3 has 11 residues. V gave up 3 bases and J gave up 4 bases, with 4 bases separating them. CDR3 DNA: TGTGCCAGCAGTGACAGGTACGAGCAGTACTTC. It translates to CASSDRYEQYF.